One T cell receptor beta chain is described in this entry. Additional DNA sequences in this sample encode the identical CDR3. The sample's treatment: 15 to 20 received Ad26.COV2.S at low or high dose, single or two shots; 5 received placebo; per-sample allocation not given. Day 63 after the first injection of vaccine or placebo was the sampling time. Germline V CDR1 and CDR2: MDHEN, SYDVKM. This CDR3 has 14 residues. V was clipped by 5 bases and J by 2 bases; unmatched bases: 5. The data were taken from a study of Ad26.COV2.S vaccination and SARS-CoV-2 variants. Study information: In the study, Ad26.COV2.S was injected intramuscularly once, or twice 56 days apart.

Here immunoSEQ multiplex PCR was the method, and the copy in TCRdb shows in-frame clones only, minus some. Of 440,000 or so clones listed, 90% were seen once; the top ten hold about 4.1%. This TCR was recovered from a person aged 18 to 59 who received the Ad26.COV2.S COVID-19 vaccine or a placebo. The V gene is TRBV28, the J gene TRBJ1-1, with TRBD1 matching 7 bases. This specimen was peripheral blood, taken in a trial of Ad26.COV2.S vaccine versus placebo. CDR3 protein: CASSLTGANTEAFF. In nucleotides, the CDR3 is TGTGCCAGCAGTCTAACAGGGGCTAACACTGAAGCTTTCTTT.